This passage covers 10 T cell receptor beta chains from one sample sequenced in a study of Graves' ophthalmopathy and Graves' hyperthyroidism. Amplified material comprised TCR beta CDR3 regions derived from RNA transcripts. First-round RT-PCR with HTBI primers preceded a second-round multiplex PCR. TCRdb re-called the multiplex PCR reads with MiXCR, one entry per CDR3 protein. The profile shows a few hundred thousand distinct CDR3 sequences, roughly 39% of them singletons. The sequenced material came from peripheral blood or thyroid tissue (not recorded which). These receptors were obtained from an adult man with Graves' hyperthyroidism.

This clonotype was seen repeatedly, ten times or more. The V call is TRBV29-1, the J call TRBJ1-1; possibly TRBD1 for D (5 bases). This CDR3 comprises 13 residues. The V end lost 7 bases, the J end lost 4 bases, and 16 bases lay between the germline ends. CDR1 SQVTM and CDR2 ANQGSEA come from the germline V gene. This CDR3 reads CSASGGDFTEAFF. The CDR3 DNA reads as TGCAGCGCCAGTGGGGGGGACTTCACTGAAGCTTTCTTT.

This clonotype was picked up a small number of times. The CDR3 sequence: CASTKSQGSNQPQHF. CDR3 DNA: TGTGCCAGCACTAAGTCACAGGGTTCGAATCAGCCCCAGCATTTT. The chain links TRBV6-1 to TRBJ1-5, with D perhaps matching TRBD1 (6 bases). Trimming removed 7 bases from V and 4 bases from J, with 17 bases in between. CDR1 MNHNS and CDR2 SASEGT come from the germline V gene. The CDR3 spans 15 residues.

The V and J genes are TRBV7-3 and TRBJ2-1; TRBD1 agrees at 9 bases. The CDR3 sequence is 15 residues long. Germline trimming cut 5 bases from V and 5 bases from J; bases unmatched to any gene: 7. Germline assignment: CDR1 SGHTA and CDR2 FQGTGA. The CDR3 nucleotides read TGTGCCAGCAGCCGCTTGGGGACAGGGAACAATGAGCAGTTCTTC. It translates to CASSRLGTGNNEQFF.

This clonotype was seen only once. Since a much larger clone is just one base distant, this may be a read error. The genes are TRBV9 and TRBJ2-5; TRBD1 might be the D (6 bases). This CDR3 has 14 residues. The ends were cut back, 5 bases at V and 11 bases at J, with 22 bases in the middle. Germline V gives CDR1 SGDLS, CDR2 YYNGEE. Here the CDR3 reads CASSFVGAGYGQYF. The CDR3 nucleotides are TGTGCCAGCAGTTTTGTGGGGGCAGGCTACGGGCAGTACTTC.

The chain joins TRBV19 to TRBJ2-1, with 13 positions matching TRBD2. Germline loops: CDR1 LNHDA, CDR2 SQIVND (reference sequence). The CDR3 has 16 amino acids. Germline trimming cut 9 bases from V and 6 bases from J; bases unmatched to any gene: 11. CDR3 sequence (DNA): TGTGCCAGCAGCAACGGAGGACTAGCGGGAGTCAATGAGCAGTTCTTC. Translating it yields CASSNGGLAGVNEQFF.

This clonotype was detected many times. This chain links TRBV7-9 with TRBJ1-1, with D uncertain. This CDR3 contains 15 residues. Germline V CDR1 and CDR2: SEHNR, FQNEAQ (reference sequence). V gave up 0 bases and J gave up 4 bases, with 12 bases separating them. The CDR3 DNA follows: TGTGCCAGCAGCTTAGCGTGGGGTAGTGTCACTGAAGCTTTCTTT. Amino acids: CASSLAWGSVTEAFF.

V gene TRBV2 combines with J gene TRBJ1-6; D is unresolved. CDR3 length equals 16 residues. Germline-derived CDR1 and CDR2 are SNHLY and FYNNEI. V was clipped by 4 bases and J by 4 bases, with 14 bases between them. Here the CDR3 reads CASSGGENLYNSPLHF. In nucleotides, the CDR3 is TGTGCCAGCAGTGGGGGAGAGAACCTATATAATTCACCCCTCCACTTT.

J is TRBJ2-7 and V is TRBV24-1; D is unclear. The CDR3 runs 13 residues. The ends were cut back, 3 bases at V and 9 bases at J, with 14 bases in the middle. Looked up from germline, CDR1 is KGHDR and CDR2 is SFDVKD. The CDR3 sequence: CATSDNTAAGQYF. CDR3 in DNA: TGTGCCACCAGTGATAACACCGCCGCCGGGCAGTACTTC.

In this sample, this clonotype turned up many times. This chain uses TRBV12-3 or TRBV12-4 with TRBJ1-1; D might be TRBD1 (5 bases). Trimming stripped 7 bases from V and 1 base from J, with 10 bases between. The CDR3 sequence is 13 residues long. CDR3 in amino acids: CASKGSGNTEAFF. CDR3 bases: TGTGCCAGCAAGGGGAGTGGGAACACTGAAGCTTTCTTT.

Notes on this clonotype: The junction shows a germline mismatch at one end, possibly a read error. The chain couples TRBV29-1 to TRBJ1-3; D is ambiguous. The CDR3 runs to 11 residues. CDR1 is SQVTM, CDR2 ANQGSEA, per germline. The CDR3 spells CSVRSPNTVYF. The CDR3 DNA reads as TGCAGCGTCAGAAGTCCGAACACCGTATATTTT. Full variable domain (remainder filled in from reference TRBV29-1 and TRBJ1-3): SAVISQKPSRDICQRGTSLTIQCQVDSQVTMMFWYRQQPGQSLTLIATANQGSEATYESGFVIDKFPISRPNLTFSTLTVSNMSPEDSSIYLCSVRSPNTVYFGEGSWLTVV.